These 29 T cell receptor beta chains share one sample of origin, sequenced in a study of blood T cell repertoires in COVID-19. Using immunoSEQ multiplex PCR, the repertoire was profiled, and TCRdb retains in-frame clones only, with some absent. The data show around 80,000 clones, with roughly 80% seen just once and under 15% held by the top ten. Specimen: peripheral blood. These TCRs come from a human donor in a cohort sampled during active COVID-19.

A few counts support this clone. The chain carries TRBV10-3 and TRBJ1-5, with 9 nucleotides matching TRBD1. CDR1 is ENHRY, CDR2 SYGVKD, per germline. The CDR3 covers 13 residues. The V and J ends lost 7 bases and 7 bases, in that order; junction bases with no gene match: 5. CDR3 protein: CAITPDRGQPQHF. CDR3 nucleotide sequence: TGTGCCATCACCCCGGACAGGGGCCAGCCCCAGCATTTT.

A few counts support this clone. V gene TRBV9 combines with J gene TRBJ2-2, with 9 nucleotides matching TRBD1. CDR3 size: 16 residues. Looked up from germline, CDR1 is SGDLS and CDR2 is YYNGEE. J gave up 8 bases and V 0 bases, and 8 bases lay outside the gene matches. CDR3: CASSVAGQGIGGELFF. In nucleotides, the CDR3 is TGTGCCAGCAGCGTAGCCGGACAGGGGATCGGGGGGGAGCTGTTTTTT.

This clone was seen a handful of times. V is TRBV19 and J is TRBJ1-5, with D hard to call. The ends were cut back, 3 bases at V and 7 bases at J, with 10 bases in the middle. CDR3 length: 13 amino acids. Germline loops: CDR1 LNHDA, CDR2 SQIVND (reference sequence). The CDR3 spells CASSILGRQPQHF. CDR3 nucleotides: TGTGCCAGTAGTATTCTGGGCAGACAGCCCCAGCATTTT. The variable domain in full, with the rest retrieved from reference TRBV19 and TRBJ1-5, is DGGITQSPKYLFRKEGQNVTLSCEQNLNHDAMYWYRQDPGQGLRLIYYSQIVNDFQKGDIAEGYSVSREKKESFPLTVTSAQKNPTAFYLCASSILGRQPQHFGDGTRLSIL.

The CDR3 region is CASSSQINQPQHF. The CDR3 DNA follows: TGTGCCAGCAGCTCTCAGATCAATCAGCCCCAGCATTTT. The genes are TRBV11-2 and TRBJ1-5, with D unclear. V was clipped by 4 bases and J by 3 bases, with 7 bases between them. The CDR3 has 13 amino acids. Germline V gene lookup returns CDR1 SGHAT and CDR2 FQNNGV.

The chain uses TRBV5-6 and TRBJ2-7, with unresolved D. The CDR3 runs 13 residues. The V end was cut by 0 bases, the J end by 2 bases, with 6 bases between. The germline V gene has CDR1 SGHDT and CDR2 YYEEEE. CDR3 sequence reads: CASSLAYTYEQYF. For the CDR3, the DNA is TGTGCCAGCAGCTTGGCGTACACCTACGAGCAGTACTTC. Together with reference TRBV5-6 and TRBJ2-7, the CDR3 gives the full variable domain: DAGVTQSPTHLIKTRGQQVTLRCSPKSGHDTVSWYQQALGQGPQFIFQYYEEEERQRGNFPDRFSGHQFPNYSSELNVNALLLGDSALYLCASSLAYTYEQYFGPGTRLTVT.

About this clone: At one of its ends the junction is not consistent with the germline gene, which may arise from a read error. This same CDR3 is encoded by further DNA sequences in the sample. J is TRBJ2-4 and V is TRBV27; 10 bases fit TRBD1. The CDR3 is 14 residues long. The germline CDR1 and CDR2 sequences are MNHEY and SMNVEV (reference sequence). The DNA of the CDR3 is TGTGCCAGCAGCAGAGGGACAGGGGTTAACATTCAGTATTTC. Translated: CASSRGTGVNIQYF.

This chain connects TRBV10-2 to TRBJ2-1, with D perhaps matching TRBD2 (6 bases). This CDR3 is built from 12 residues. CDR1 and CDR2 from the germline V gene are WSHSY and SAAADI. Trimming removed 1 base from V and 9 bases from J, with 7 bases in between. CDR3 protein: CASSEWRGEQFF. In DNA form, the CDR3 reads TGCGCCAGCAGTGAGTGGCGGGGTGAGCAGTTCTTC.

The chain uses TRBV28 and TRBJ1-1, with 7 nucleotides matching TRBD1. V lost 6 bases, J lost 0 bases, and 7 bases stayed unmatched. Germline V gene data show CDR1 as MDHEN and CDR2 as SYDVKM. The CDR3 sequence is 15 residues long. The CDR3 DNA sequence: TGTGCCAGCAGGAGGGACAGTGCCATGAACACTGAAGCTTTCTTT. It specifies CASRRDSAMNTEAFF.

The CDR3 nucleotides are TGCAGCGTGGGTGGACACTCCAGGGGCTACACCTTC. This translates into CSVGGHSRGYTF. The chain couples TRBV29-1 to TRBJ1-2; tentatively, D is TRBD1 (5 bases). CDR1 and CDR2 (germline): SQVTM, ANQGSEA. This CDR3 spans 12 amino acids. The V end was cut by 6 bases, the J end by 8 bases, with 16 bases between.

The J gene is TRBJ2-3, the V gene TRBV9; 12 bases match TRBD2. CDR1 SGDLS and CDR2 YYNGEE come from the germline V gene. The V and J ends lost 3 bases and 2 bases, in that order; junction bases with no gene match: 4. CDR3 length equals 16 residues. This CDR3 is CASSAGLAGSTDTQYF. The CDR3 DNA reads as TGTGCCAGCAGCGCCGGACTAGCGGGGTCCACAGATACGCAGTATTTT.

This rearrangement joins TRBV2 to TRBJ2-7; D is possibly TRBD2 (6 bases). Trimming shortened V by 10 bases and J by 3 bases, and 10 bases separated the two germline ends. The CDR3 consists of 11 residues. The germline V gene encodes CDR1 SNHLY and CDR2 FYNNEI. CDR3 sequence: CATRRGYEQYF. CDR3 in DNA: TGTGCCACCAGGCGGGGCTACGAGCAGTACTTC.

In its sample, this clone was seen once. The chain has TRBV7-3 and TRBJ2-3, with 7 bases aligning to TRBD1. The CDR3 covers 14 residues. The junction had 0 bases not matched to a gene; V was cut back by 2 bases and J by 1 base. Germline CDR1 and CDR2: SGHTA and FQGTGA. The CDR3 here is CASSLQGGTDTQYF. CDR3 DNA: TGTGCCAGCAGCTTACAGGGGGGCACAGATACGCAGTATTTT.

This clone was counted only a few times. The CDR3 sequence is CASSPRDRLYGYTF. CDR3 coding DNA: TGTGCCAGTAGTCCTCGCGACAGGCTCTATGGCTACACCTTC. The V call is TRBV19, the J call TRBJ1-2, with a tentative D call TRBD1 (6 bases). The germline V and J ends were trimmed by 5 bases and 4 bases, with 14 bases remaining between them. Looked up from germline, CDR1 is LNHDA and CDR2 is SQIVND (reference sequence). The CDR3 runs to 14 residues.

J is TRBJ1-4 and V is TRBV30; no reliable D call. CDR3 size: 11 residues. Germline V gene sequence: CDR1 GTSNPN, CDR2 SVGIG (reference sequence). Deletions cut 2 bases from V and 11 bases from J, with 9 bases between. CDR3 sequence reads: CAWSWSRKLFF. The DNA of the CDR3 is TGTGCCTGGAGTTGGAGTAGGAAACTGTTTTTT.

The CDR3 DNA reads TGTGCCAGCAGCAGGGAATCTGGCACTGAAGCTTTCTTT. Translated, it gives CASSRESGTEAFF. The V call is TRBV2, the J call TRBJ1-1; D possibly corresponds to TRBD1 (5 bases). The germline V and J ends were trimmed by 6 bases and 4 bases, with 12 bases remaining between them. Germline-derived CDR1 and CDR2 are SNHLY and FYNNEI. CDR3 length: 13 amino acids.

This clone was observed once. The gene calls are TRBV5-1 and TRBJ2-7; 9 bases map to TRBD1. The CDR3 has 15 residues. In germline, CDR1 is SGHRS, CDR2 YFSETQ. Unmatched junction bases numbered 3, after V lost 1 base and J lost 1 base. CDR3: CASSLWGTGSYEQYF. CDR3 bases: TGCGCCAGCAGCTTGTGGGGGACAGGGTCCTACGAGCAGTACTTC.

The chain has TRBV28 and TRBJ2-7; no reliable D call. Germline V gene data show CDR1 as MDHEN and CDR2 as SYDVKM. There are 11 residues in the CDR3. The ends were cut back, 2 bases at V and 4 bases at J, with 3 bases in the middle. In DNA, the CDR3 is TGTGCCAGCAGTTTACTATACGAGCAGTACTTC. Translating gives CASSLLYEQYF.

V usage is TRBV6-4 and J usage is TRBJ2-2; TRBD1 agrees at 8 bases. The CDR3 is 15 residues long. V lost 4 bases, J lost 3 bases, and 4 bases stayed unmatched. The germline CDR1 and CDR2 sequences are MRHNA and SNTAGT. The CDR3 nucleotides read TGTGCCAGCAGTGCCGGACAGGGATACACCGGGGAGCTGTTTTTT. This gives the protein CASSAGQGYTGELFF.

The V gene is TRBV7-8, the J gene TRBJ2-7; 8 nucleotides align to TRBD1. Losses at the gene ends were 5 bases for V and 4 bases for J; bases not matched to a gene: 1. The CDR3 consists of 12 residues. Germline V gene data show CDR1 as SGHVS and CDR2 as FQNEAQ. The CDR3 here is CASSRQGYEQYF. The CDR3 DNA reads TGTGCCAGCAGCAGACAGGGGTACGAGCAGTACTTC.

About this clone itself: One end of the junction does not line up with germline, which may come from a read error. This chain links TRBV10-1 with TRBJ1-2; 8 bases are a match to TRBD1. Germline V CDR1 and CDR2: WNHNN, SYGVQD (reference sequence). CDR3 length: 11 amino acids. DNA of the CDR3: TGCGCCAGCAGTGACAGGGGGCTCGGCCCCTTC. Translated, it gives CASSDRGLGPF.

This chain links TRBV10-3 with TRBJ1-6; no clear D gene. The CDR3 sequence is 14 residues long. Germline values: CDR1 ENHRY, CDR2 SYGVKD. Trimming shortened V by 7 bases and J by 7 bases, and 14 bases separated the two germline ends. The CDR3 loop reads CAIKDGLGNSPLHF. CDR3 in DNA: TGTGCCATCAAAGACGGACTGGGAAATTCACCCCTCCACTTT.

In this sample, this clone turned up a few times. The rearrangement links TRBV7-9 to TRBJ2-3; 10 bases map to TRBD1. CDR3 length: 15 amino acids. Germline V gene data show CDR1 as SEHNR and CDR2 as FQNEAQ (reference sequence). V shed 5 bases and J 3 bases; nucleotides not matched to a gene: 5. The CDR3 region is CASSADRGLTDTQYF. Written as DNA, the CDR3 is TGTGCCAGCAGCGCCGACAGGGGGCTGACAGATACGCAGTATTTT.

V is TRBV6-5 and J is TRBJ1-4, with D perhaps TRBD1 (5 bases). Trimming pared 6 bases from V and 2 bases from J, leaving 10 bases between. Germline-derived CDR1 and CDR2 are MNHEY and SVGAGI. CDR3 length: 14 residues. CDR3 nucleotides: TGTGCCAGCAGGCAGGGCGATACTAATGAAAAACTGTTTTTT. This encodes CASRQGDTNEKLFF.

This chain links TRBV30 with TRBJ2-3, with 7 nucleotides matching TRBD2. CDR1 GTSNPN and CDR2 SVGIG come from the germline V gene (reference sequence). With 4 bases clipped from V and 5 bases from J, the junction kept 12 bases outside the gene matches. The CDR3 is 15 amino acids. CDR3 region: CAWTEGTMAGDTQYF. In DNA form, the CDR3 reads TGTGCCTGGACTGAAGGGACTATGGCAGGAGATACGCAGTATTTT. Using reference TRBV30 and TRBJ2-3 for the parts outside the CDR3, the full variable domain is SQTIHQWPATLVQPVGSPLSLECTVEGTSNPNLYWYRQAAGRGLQLLFYSVGIGQISSEVPQNLSASRPQDRQFILSSKKLLLSDSGFYLCAWTEGTMAGDTQYFGPGTRLTVL.

CDR3 amino acids: CASSLRGTYEQYF. As DNA, the CDR3 is TGTGCCAGCAGCTTACGCGGTACCTACGAGCAGTACTTC. The chain carries TRBV7-9 and TRBJ2-7; D gene uncertain. Germline loops: CDR1 SEHNR, CDR2 FQNEAQ (reference sequence). Trimming removed 2 bases at V and 2 bases at J, with 7 bases between. The CDR3 has 13 amino acids.

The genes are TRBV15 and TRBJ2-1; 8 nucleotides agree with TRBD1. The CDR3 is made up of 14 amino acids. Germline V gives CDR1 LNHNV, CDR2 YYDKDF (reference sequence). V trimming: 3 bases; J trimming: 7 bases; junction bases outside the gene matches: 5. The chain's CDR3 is CATSSDRGMNEQFF. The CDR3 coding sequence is TGTGCCACCAGCAGCGACAGGGGTATGAATGAGCAGTTCTTC. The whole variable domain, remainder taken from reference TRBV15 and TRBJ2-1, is DAMVIQNPRYQVTQFGKPVTLSCSQTLNHNVMYWYQQKSSQAPKLLFHYYDKDFNNEADTPDNFQSRRPNTSFCFLDIRSPGLGDTAMYLCATSSDRGMNEQFFGPGTRLTVL.

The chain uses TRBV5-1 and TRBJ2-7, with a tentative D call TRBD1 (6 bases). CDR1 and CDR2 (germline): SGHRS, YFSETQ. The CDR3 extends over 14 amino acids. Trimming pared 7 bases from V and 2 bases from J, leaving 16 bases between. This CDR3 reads CASHDRSGPYEQYF. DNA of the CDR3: TGCGCCAGCCACGACAGGTCTGGCCCCTACGAGCAGTACTTC. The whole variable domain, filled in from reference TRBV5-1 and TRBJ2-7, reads KAGVTQTPRYLIKTRGQQVTLSCSPISGHRSVSWYQQTPGQGLQFLFEYFSETQRNKGNFPGRFSGRQFSNSRSEMNVSTLELGDSALYLCASHDRSGPYEQYFGPGTRLTVT.

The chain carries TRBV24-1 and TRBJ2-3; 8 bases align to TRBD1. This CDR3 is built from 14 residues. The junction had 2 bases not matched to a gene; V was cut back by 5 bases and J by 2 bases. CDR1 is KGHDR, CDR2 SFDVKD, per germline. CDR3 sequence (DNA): TGTGCCACCAGTGGGACAGGGCTCACAGATACGCAGTATTTT. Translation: CATSGTGLTDTQYF.

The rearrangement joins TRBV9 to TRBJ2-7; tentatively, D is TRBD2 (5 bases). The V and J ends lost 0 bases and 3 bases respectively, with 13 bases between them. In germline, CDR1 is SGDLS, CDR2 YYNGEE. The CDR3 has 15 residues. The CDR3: CASSVGGGLNYEQYF. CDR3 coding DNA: TGTGCCAGCAGCGTAGGTGGTGGACTGAACTACGAGCAGTACTTC. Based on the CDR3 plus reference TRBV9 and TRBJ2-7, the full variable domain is DSGVTQTPKHLITATGQRVTLRCSPRSGDLSVYWYQQSLDQGLQFLIQYYNGEERAKGNILERFSAQQFPDLHSELNLSSLELGDSALYFCASSVGGGLNYEQYFGPGTRLTVT.